Listed here are 22 T cell receptor beta chains from one sample, sequenced in a study of T cell responses to AZD1222 COVID-19 vaccine (dated by TCRdb to the early 2020s). The sample's time point, from its label and the paper: baseline before first vaccination. The sample's treatment or condition label, in plain terms: meningococcal conjugate vaccine given as trial control. Libraries were prepared through the immunoSEQ multiplex PCR assay. TCRdb stores this immuneACCESS table with in-frame sequences only. Part of the clones is absent; in the studies checked, under half of the shortfall reflects unresolved V genes, and no reason is known for the rest. The sample records about 190,000 clones, 80% to 90% of which are singletons. Of the sample, 2.7% falls within the top ten clones. The source material was peripheral blood, sampled on day 0 of MenACWY control vaccination. These receptors came from an adult in good health.

The chain links TRBV7-3 to TRBJ1-2; TRBD1 agrees at 7 bases. This CDR3 spans 17 amino acids. The germline CDR1 and CDR2 sequences are SGHTA and FQGTGA. After removal of 0 bases from V and 4 bases from J, the junction contained 11 bases not matched to a gene. In DNA form, the CDR3 reads TGTGCCAGCAGCTTAACTTCGGGACAGATCCTGATCTATGGCTACACCTTC. This gives the protein CASSLTSGQILIYGYTF.

The J gene is TRBJ2-5, the V gene TRBV14; possible D gene TRBD1, 5 bases. Germline V gene data show CDR1 as SGHDN and CDR2 as FVKESK. The V end lost 4 bases, the J end lost 3 bases, and 15 bases lay between the germline ends. The CDR3 contains 15 residues. This CDR3 reads CASSLVPGPEETQYF. CDR3 sequence (DNA): TGTGCCAGCAGCCTGGTCCCAGGGCCAGAAGAGACCCAGTACTTC.

The chain has TRBV7-9 and TRBJ2-1, with D uncertain. The V end lost 5 bases, the J end lost 2 bases, and 4 bases lay between the germline ends. The CDR3 loop spans 12 amino acids. CDR1 SEHNR and CDR2 FQNEAQ come from the germline V gene (reference sequence). CDR3 nucleotide sequence: TGTGCCAGCAGCCAGCCCTACAATGAGCAGTTCTTC. As protein: CASSQPYNEQFF.

The rearrangement links TRBV29-1 to TRBJ2-7, with 8 bases identical to TRBD1. This CDR3 comprises 11 residues. V gave up 4 bases and J gave up 10 bases; unmatched junction bases: 6. CDR1 and CDR2 (germline): SQVTM, ANQGSEA. In DNA form, the CDR3 reads TGCAGCGTTGCGCTAGGACAGGGTCAGTACTTC. Amino acid sequence: CSVALGQGQYF.

This chain's CDR3 is CASNPTGGRTEAFF. In nucleotides, the CDR3 is TGTGCCAGCAACCCGACAGGGGGGAGGACTGAAGCTTTCTTT. The chain links TRBV6-2 or TRBV6-3 to TRBJ1-1; the match to TRBD1 covers 9 bases. Germline V CDR1 and CDR2: MNHEY, SVGEGT. V was pared by 7 bases and J by 5 bases, with 8 bases of the junction left unmatched. CDR3 length: 14 amino acids.

This rearrangement joins TRBV5-1 to TRBJ2-2; 9 positions agree with TRBD1. CDR3 length: 15 amino acids. Per the germline V gene, CDR1 is SGHRS and CDR2 is YFSETQ. Losses at the gene ends were 3 bases for V and 4 bases for J; bases not matched to a gene: 4. The CDR3, as DNA: TGCGCCAGCAGCTCCCGACAGGGGGGCACCGGGGAGCTGTTTTTT. This codes for CASSSRQGGTGELFF.

The J gene is TRBJ2-2, the V gene TRBV30, with D tentatively TRBD1 or TRBD2 (5 bases each). Germline loops: CDR1 GTSNPN, CDR2 SVGIG (reference sequence). This CDR3 is built from 14 residues. V lost 0 bases to trimming and J lost 6 bases, with 11 bases between them. The CDR3 loop is CAWSVLWGSGELFF. DNA of the CDR3: TGTGCCTGGAGTGTACTATGGGGGTCCGGGGAGCTGTTTTTT.

The V and J genes are TRBV5-6 and TRBJ1-1; D is unclear. This CDR3 contains 11 residues. Germline CDR1 SGHDT, CDR2 YYEEEE. The V end was cut by 4 bases, the J end by 2 bases, with 3 bases between. The CDR3, as DNA: TGTGCCAGCAGCATCAACACTGAAGCTTTCTTT. It translates to CASSINTEAFF.

The J gene is TRBJ2-2, the V gene TRBV12-3 or TRBV12-4, with D unresolved. Trimming took off 3 bases at V and 7 bases at J, with 6 bases between the two ends. The CDR3 is made up of 12 amino acids. The CDR3 loop reads CASSLGGGELFF. DNA of the CDR3: TGTGCCAGCAGTTTGGGTGGCGGGGAGCTGTTTTTT.

A few counts support this clone. The V and J genes are TRBV6-5 and TRBJ1-1; D is uncertain. The CDR3 consists of 15 residues. Germline assignment: CDR1 MNHEY and CDR2 SVGAGI. V was cut by 0 bases and J by 2 bases, with 10 bases left in between. CDR3: CASSYSVGLNTEAFF. In nucleotides, the CDR3 is TGTGCCAGCAGTTACTCGGTTGGGCTTAACACTGAAGCTTTCTTT.

The chain recombines TRBV3-1 (or the pseudogene TRBV3-2) with TRBJ2-7; D is perhaps TRBD1 (5 bases). CDR1 and CDR2 from the germline V gene are LGHDT and YNNKEL (reference sequence). The CDR3 contains 14 residues. With 0 bases removed from V and 2 bases from J, the gap between germline ends came to 8 bases. The CDR3 nucleotides read TGTGCCAGCAGCCAAGATCAGGGAACCTACGAGCAGTACTTC. Translation gives CASSQDQGTYEQYF.

This clone was seen just once. The gene calls are TRBV28 and TRBJ2-3, with TRBD2 matching 9 bases. This CDR3 spans 17 amino acids. In germline, CDR1 is MDHEN, CDR2 SYDVKM. V lost 3 bases to trimming and J lost 0 bases; unmatched junction nucleotides: 7. The CDR3 is CASSLTSGGPSTDTQYF. Here the CDR3 DNA reads TGTGCCAGCAGTTTGACGAGCGGGGGGCCGAGCACAGATACGCAGTATTTT.

The rearrangement joins TRBV6-1 to TRBJ1-5, with 9 bases fitting TRBD1. The germline CDR1 and CDR2 sequences are MNHNS and SASEGT. V gave up 0 bases and J gave up 4 bases; unmatched junction bases: 7. The CDR3 totals 17 residues. The CDR3 DNA reads TGTGCCAGCAGTGAAGCCGCCGGGACAGGGATTAATCAGCCCCAGCATTTT. It yields the protein CASSEAAGTGINQPQHF.

The rearrangement uses TRBV5-4 and TRBJ2-1, with no clear D. The CDR3 is 13 amino acids. V gave up 0 bases and J gave up 10 bases, with 11 bases separating them. Germline lookup yields CDR1 SGHNT and CDR2 YYREEE (reference sequence). The CDR3 region has the DNA TGTGCCAGCAGCTTGGAGGTCGGTGTGGAGCAGTTCTTC. As protein: CASSLEVGVEQFF. The whole variable domain, remainder taken from reference TRBV5-4 and TRBJ2-1, is ETGVTQSPTHLIKTRGQQVTLRCSSQSGHNTVSWYQQALGQGPQFIFQYYREEENGRGNFPPRFSGLQFPNYSSELNVNALELDDSALYLCASSLEVGVEQFFGPGTRLTVL.

The chain has TRBV29-1 and TRBJ1-2; D perhaps matches TRBD1 (5 bases). There are 12 residues in the CDR3. Germline V CDR1 and CDR2: SQVTM, ANQGSEA. The ends were cut back, 2 bases at V and 7 bases at J, with 11 bases in the middle. As DNA, the CDR3 is TGCAGCGTTGAAAAGTCTGGGGGTGGCTACACCTTC. Translating gives CSVEKSGGGYTF.

This clone was seen a handful of times. This chain uses TRBV6-5 with TRBJ1-1, with no clear D. The germline V gene has CDR1 MNHEY and CDR2 SVGAGI. This CDR3 has 15 residues. The V end lost 0 bases, the J end lost 2 bases, and 10 bases lay between the germline ends. The CDR3 nucleotides are TGTGCCAGCAGTTACTCGTATGAGGGTAACACTGAAGCTTTCTTT. Protein: CASSYSYEGNTEAFF.

This chain links TRBV3-1 (or the pseudogene TRBV3-2) with TRBJ1-3; no definite D call. This CDR3 comprises 13 residues. CDR1 LGHDT and CDR2 YNNKEL come from the germline V gene (reference sequence). V shed 0 bases and J shed 6 bases, with 6 bases lying between them. CDR3 region: CASSQDFPNTIYF. The CDR3 region has the DNA TGTGCCAGCAGCCAAGATTTCCCAAACACCATATATTTT.

This chain connects TRBV27 to TRBJ1-6, with D possibly matching TRBD1 (6 bases). V shed 5 bases and J shed 9 bases, with 23 bases lying between them. CDR1 is MNHEY, CDR2 SMNVEV, per germline (reference sequence). The CDR3 is 17 amino acids. The CDR3 here is CASSPNSGQINRSPLHF. The CDR3 DNA follows: TGTGCCAGCAGTCCGAACTCCGGACAGATTAACCGTTCACCCCTCCACTTT.

The V and J genes are TRBV7-8 and TRBJ2-4; TRBD1 might be the D (5 bases). The V end lost 0 bases, the J end lost 5 bases, and 11 bases lay between the germline ends. Germline V gene lookup returns CDR1 SGHVS and CDR2 FQNEAQ. This CDR3 has 15 residues. The CDR3 here is CASSLARVRENIQYF. CDR3 DNA: TGTGCCAGCAGCTTAGCCAGGGTTCGAGAAAACATTCAGTACTTC.

The J gene is TRBJ1-5, the V gene TRBV19; D is possibly TRBD1 (5 bases). Trimming took 1 base from V and 6 from J, leaving 19 bases between them. Germline-derived CDR1 and CDR2 are LNHDA and SQIVND (reference sequence). The CDR3 is 17 amino acids. CDR3: CASSIVMALPGGQPQHF. Written as DNA, the CDR3 is TGTGCCAGTAGTATAGTCATGGCCCTTCCCGGGGGTCAGCCCCAGCATTTT.

V gene TRBV28 combines with J gene TRBJ2-3; TRBD1 agrees at 8 bases. The CDR3 sequence is 15 residues long. V lost 6 bases to trimming and J lost 6 bases; unmatched junction nucleotides: 11. Germline V CDR1 and CDR2: MDHEN, SYDVKM. CDR3 DNA: TGTGCCAGCAGCAAGACGACAGGGGTAGGGGATACGCAGTATTTT. Residues: CASSKTTGVGDTQYF.

A single count supports this clone. This rearrangement joins TRBV29-1 to TRBJ1-5; 9 bases line up with TRBD1. The V gene end was trimmed by 4 bases and the J gene end by 4 bases; junction bases not matched to a gene: 2. CDR3 length: 13 residues. Germline values: CDR1 SQVTM, CDR2 ANQGSEA. The CDR3 region has the DNA TGCAGCGTTGTTGGGACAGGGAATCAGCCCCAGCATTTT. Amino acids: CSVVGTGNQPQHF. The full variable domain, in which reference TRBV29-1 and TRBJ1-5 provide the parts outside the CDR3, is SAVISQKPSRDICQRGTSLTIQCQVDSQVTMMFWYRQQPGQSLTLIATANQGSEATYESGFVIDKFPISRPNLTFSTLTVSNMSPEDSSIYLCSVVGTGNQPQHFGDGTRLSIL.